The 16 T cell receptor beta chains in this list originate from one sample, sequenced in a study of blood T cell repertoires in COVID-19. The method was immunoSEQ multiplex PCR; TCRdb's version includes in-frame clones alone and lacks a portion of them. The sample consists of hundreds of thousands of clones, approximately 80% of them appearing once. The sample taken for sequencing was peripheral blood. The receptors stem from a woman between 40 and 50 years old with active or convalescent COVID-19.

Worth noting for this clone: The same CDR3 is also encoded by other DNA sequences in this sample. The gene calls are TRBV30 and TRBJ1-4; 8 positions agree with TRBD1. CDR3 length: 12 amino acids. The germline CDR1 and CDR2 sequences are GTSNPN and SVGIG (reference sequence). Unmatched junction bases numbered 4, after V lost 5 bases and J lost 8 bases. The CDR3 DNA sequence: TGTGCCTGGGGACAGGGAAACGAAAAACTGTTTTTT. Its protein product is CAWGQGNEKLFF.

The chain is built from TRBV24-1 and TRBJ2-1; D is uncertain. CDR1 KGHDR and CDR2 SFDVKD come from the germline V gene. Trimming left V 5 bases short and J 7 bases short, with 11 bases between. The CDR3 is 13 residues long. The CDR3 nucleotides read TGTGCCACCAGTGCCCACAGTAAGAATGAGCAGTTCTTC. As protein: CATSAHSKNEQFF.

J is TRBJ2-3 and V is TRBV9; TRBD2 aligns across 12 bases. Looked up from germline, CDR1 is SGDLS and CDR2 is YYNGEE. The CDR3 covers 19 residues. The V gene end was trimmed by 3 bases and the J gene end by 3 bases; junction bases not matched to a gene: 14. The CDR3 coding sequence is TGTGCCAGCAGCGGACCTACTAGCGGGGGGCGGGTGCTGACAGATACGCAGTATTTT. Translation: CASSGPTSGGRVLTDTQYF.

The rearrangement links TRBV5-6 to TRBJ2-3; maybe TRBD1 (6 bases). Germline CDR1 and CDR2: SGHDT and YYEEEE. V shed 1 base and J shed 0 bases, with 9 bases lying between them. The CDR3 totals 15 residues. The CDR3 is CASSLLDSSTDTQYF. The CDR3 bases are TGTGCCAGCAGCTTGTTGGACAGCAGCACAGATACGCAGTATTTT.

This chain links TRBV29-1 with TRBJ1-5; D unclear. Germline V gives CDR1 SQVTM, CDR2 ANQGSEA. The CDR3 is 14 amino acids. V was clipped by 6 bases and J by 2 bases, with 14 bases between them. CDR3 DNA sequence: TGCAGCGTGGAGGACCCGACGGGCAATCAGCCCCAGCATTTT. This translates into CSVEDPTGNQPQHF.

The rearrangement uses TRBV5-1 and TRBJ1-1, with D perhaps matching TRBD1 (5 bases). Trimming took off 7 bases at V and 0 bases at J, with 13 bases between the two ends. Germline loops: CDR1 SGHRS, CDR2 YFSETQ. The CDR3 spans 14 residues. This CDR3 reads CASSSGGMNTEAFF. CDR3 nucleotide sequence: TGCGCCAGCTCCTCGGGGGGGATGAACACTGAAGCTTTCTTT.

The V call is TRBV9, the J call TRBJ2-1; possibly TRBD1 for D (6 bases). Germline CDR1 reads SGDLS; CDR2 reads YYNGEE. The CDR3 has 15 amino acids. Trimming removed 3 bases from V and 4 bases from J, with 14 bases in between. The CDR3 loop is CASSAGTGLYNEQFF. CDR3 nucleotides: TGTGCCAGCAGCGCCGGAACAGGGTTATACAATGAGCAGTTCTTC.

The V and J genes are TRBV19 and TRBJ2-2; TRBD1 agrees at 7 bases. Germline CDR1 LNHDA, CDR2 SQIVND (reference sequence). The CDR3 loop spans 13 amino acids. J lost 5 bases, V lost 8 bases, and 5 bases had no gene match. The CDR3 DNA follows: TGTGCCAGTGAAGGGGGCGCGACCGGGGAGCTGTTTTTT. Translating gives CASEGGATGELFF.

The chain recombines TRBV5-4 with TRBJ2-2, with D perhaps TRBD1 (6 bases). The CDR3 totals 16 residues. Trimming took 4 bases from V and 2 from J, leaving 15 bases between them. From germline, CDR1 is SGHNT and CDR2 YYREEE (reference sequence). Written as DNA, the CDR3 is TGTGCCAGCAGCGTAGATCCCAGGGGAAACACCGGGGAGCTGTTTTTT. Residues: CASSVDPRGNTGELFF. Complete variable domain (other parts from reference TRBV5-4 and TRBJ2-2): ETGVTQSPTHLIKTRGQQVTLRCSSQSGHNTVSWYQQALGQGPQFIFQYYREEENGRGNFPPRFSGLQFPNYSSELNVNALELDDSALYLCASSVDPRGNTGELFFGEGSRLTVL.

This chain connects TRBV2 to TRBJ1-1; a weak D match, TRBD1 (6 bases). CDR1 is SNHLY, CDR2 FYNNEI, per germline. The CDR3 covers 15 residues. Trimming removed 8 bases at V and 1 base at J, with 17 bases between. Written as DNA, the CDR3 is TGTGCCAGCCGGGAAAGACGGACAGCGAACACTGAAGCTTTCTTT. Residues: CASRERRTANTEAFF.

This clone was seen only a few times. The chain employs TRBV27 and TRBJ1-6; weak D call: TRBD1 (6 bases). The V end lost 3 bases, the J end lost 6 bases, and 9 bases lay between the germline ends. Looked up from germline, CDR1 is MNHEY and CDR2 is SMNVEV (reference sequence). This CDR3 contains 14 residues. CDR3 amino acids: CASSFRTVNSPLHF. CDR3 coding DNA: TGTGCCAGCAGTTTCCGGACAGTTAATTCACCCCTCCACTTT.

This chain links TRBV11-2 with TRBJ1-4, with D tentatively TRBD1 (6 bases). Germline V gene data show CDR1 as SGHAT and CDR2 as FQNNGV. Trimming took off 0 bases at V and 7 bases at J, with 9 bases between the two ends. CDR3 length: 14 residues. The CDR3, as DNA: TGTGCCAGCAGCTTAGACAGGGGAAGTGAAAAACTGTTTTTT. It translates to CASSLDRGSEKLFF.

This sequence joins TRBV27 and TRBJ2-7; 11 bases line up with TRBD2. The V gene's germline CDR1 is MNHEY and CDR2 SMNVEV (reference sequence). The CDR3 is 15 amino acids. V dropped 5 bases and J dropped 4; count of bases not matched to a gene: 7. CDR3 sequence: CASSVAGGRRYEQYF. The CDR3 DNA reads as TGTGCCAGCAGTGTAGCGGGGGGGCGGAGATACGAGCAGTACTTC.

The genes are TRBV19 and TRBJ2-2, with 9 bases identical to TRBD1. V shed 7 bases and J 6 bases; nucleotides not matched to a gene: 9. This CDR3 contains 15 residues. Per the germline V gene, CDR1 is LNHDA and CDR2 is SQIVND (reference sequence). CDR3 residues: CASTLGTGRAGELFF. CDR3 nucleotide sequence: TGTGCCAGTACCCTCGGGACAGGGAGGGCCGGGGAGCTGTTTTTT.

This clone appeared a few times. The chain recombines TRBV6-2 or TRBV6-3 with TRBJ2-3, with 8 bases matching TRBD1. CDR1 MNHEY and CDR2 SVGEGT come from the germline V gene. V shed 5 bases and J 2 bases; nucleotides not matched to a gene: 3. The CDR3 is made up of 14 amino acids. The CDR3 spells CASSRTGTTDTQYF. The CDR3 nucleotides are TGTGCCAGCAGTCGGACAGGGACCACAGATACGCAGTATTTT.

This sequence joins TRBV5-1 and TRBJ2-2; 10 nucleotides align to TRBD1. V lost 4 bases to trimming and J lost 6 bases; unmatched junction nucleotides: 9. The CDR3 covers 16 residues. CDR1 and CDR2 from the germline V gene are SGHRS and YFSETQ. The CDR3 DNA sequence: TGCGCCAGCAGCCGGACCGGGACAGGGGTTTCCGGGGAGCTGTTTTTT. Its protein is CASSRTGTGVSGELFF.